A selection of T cell receptor beta chains follows, all from one sample in a study of T cell repertoires in cytomegalovirus infection. From the reads, TCRdb called clonotypes with MiXCR, one entry per CDR3 protein. The sample gives approximately 150,000 distinct CDR3 sequences, 17% of which show up once; around 19% is in the top ten. The sample comprised CD8+ T cells from PBMCs. These receptors were taken from a human donor in good health (CMV status not recorded). Some clones in this sample may be carry-over from other donors' samples. CDR3s leave out the opening cysteine and the closing phenylalanine or tryptophan.

v_call: TRBV27; j_call: TRBJ2-1; cdr3_aa: ASSPFGPRGDEQF
v_call: TRBV27; j_call: TRBJ2-1; cdr3_aa: ASSPLSSYNEQF
v_call: TRBV7-9; j_call: TRBJ2-1; cdr3_aa: ASSLAEAYNEQF
v_call: TRBV6-2/TRBV6-3; j_call: TRBJ2-1; cdr3_aa: ASSYSTSGRYNEQF
v_call: TRBV12-3/TRBV12-4; j_call: TRBJ2-7; cdr3_aa: ASSPAPGPNYEQY
v_call: TRBV19; j_call: TRBJ1-1; cdr3_aa: ASSFYGTNTEAF
v_call: TRBV6-2/TRBV6-3; j_call: TRBJ1-5; cdr3_aa: ASSQPPTGFGQPQH
v_call: TRBV28; j_call: TRBJ2-7; cdr3_aa: ASSLGTGPAYEQY
v_call: TRBV4-3; j_call: TRBJ2-3; cdr3_aa: ASSQEGGLGTDTQY
v_call: TRBV7-2; j_call: TRBJ2-1; cdr3_aa: ASGPTGTSVSHEQF
v_call: TRBV5-6; j_call: TRBJ2-5; cdr3_aa: ASMLGTSGDQQETQY
v_call: TRBV20-1; j_call: TRBJ2-7; cdr3_aa: SARRLAGGLEQY
v_call: TRBV7-2; j_call: TRBJ2-1; cdr3_aa: ASSSPGSSGNPYNEQF
v_call: TRBV29-1; j_call: TRBJ2-1; cdr3_aa: SVRGHPKGYNEQF
v_call: TRBV12-3/TRBV12-4; j_call: TRBJ2-1; cdr3_aa: ASSPGASGRNEQF
v_call: TRBV20-1; j_call: TRBJ2-1; cdr3_aa: SARAGGRVGEQF
v_call: TRBV7-2; j_call: TRBJ2-7; cdr3_aa: ASSNRDRVDEQY
v_call: TRBV6-2/TRBV6-3; j_call: TRBJ2-1; cdr3_aa: ASRVAGEYNEQF
v_call: TRBV4-1; j_call: TRBJ1-1; cdr3_aa: ASSLYPDTLGAEAF
v_call: TRBV28; j_call: TRBJ2-3; cdr3_aa: ASSPWGRNTDTQY
v_call: TRBV19; j_call: TRBJ2-1; cdr3_aa: ASSTSLSSYNEQF
v_call: TRBV20-1; j_call: TRBJ1-2; cdr3_aa: SADGLPGYT
v_call: TRBV23-1; j_call: TRBJ1-2; cdr3_aa: ASSPRDRGYGYT
v_call: TRBV29-1; j_call: TRBJ2-1; cdr3_aa: SVEDRAPNEQF
v_call: TRBV7-9; j_call: TRBJ1-1; cdr3_aa: ASSPPPAGLNTEAF
v_call: TRBV28; j_call: TRBJ2-7; cdr3_aa: ASSFHKRPEQY
v_call: TRBV7-6; j_call: TRBJ2-2; cdr3_aa: ASSWVAGDTGELF
v_call: TRBV6-2/TRBV6-3; j_call: TRBJ2-1; cdr3_aa: ASSYSTDYYNEQF
v_call: TRBV11-2; j_call: TRBJ2-3; cdr3_aa: ASSLDRLRGLAVDTQY
v_call: TRBV7-9; j_call: TRBJ2-1; cdr3_aa: ASSLGSRGEYNEQF
v_call: TRBV4-1; j_call: TRBJ1-2; cdr3_aa: ASSQEQTYGYT
v_call: TRBV7-9; j_call: TRBJ2-3; cdr3_aa: ASSLAPGSSTDTQY
v_call: TRBV20-1; j_call: TRBJ2-3; cdr3_aa: SASGLAGEDTQY